The 3 T cell receptor beta chains in this list originate from one sample, sequenced in a study of blood T cells in healthy people across ages. It was with a sample-barcoded 5' primer and a J-beta primer mix that a second PCR of roughly 7 to 11 cycles was run. One entry per CDR3 protein results from TCRdb running MiXCR on the 5' RACE reads. The data contain over 1,500,000 distinct CDR3 sequences, around 40% of them singletons. The specimen sequenced was blood. The receptors were sampled from a human donor in good health.

The rearrangement joins TRBV29-1 to TRBJ2-3; no firm D call. Trimming took off 3 bases at V and 3 bases at J, with 13 bases between the two ends. The CDR3 extends over 14 amino acids. Germline V lookup: CDR1 SQVTM, CDR2 ANQGSEA. This CDR3 is CSVEDRRNTDTQYF. The CDR3 nucleotides are TGCAGCGTTGAGGACCGCCGAAATACAGATACGCAGTATTTT.

This clonotype was seen a few times. The chain employs TRBV7-2 and TRBJ2-4; D unresolved. Trimming cost V 3 bases and J 8 bases, with 14 bases left between them. The CDR3 has 14 residues. Germline V gene sequence: CDR1 SGHTA, CDR2 FQGNSA. The CDR3 region is CASSFYPKRDIQYF. CDR3 coding DNA: TGTGCCAGCAGCTTCTATCCCAAGCGCGACATTCAGTACTTC.

This clonotype was picked up a small number of times. The rearrangement uses TRBV4-3 and TRBJ2-1; D is uncertain. CDR3 size: 18 residues. Germline-derived CDR1 and CDR2 are LGHNA and YSLEER. V was cut by 0 bases and J by 0 bases, with 15 bases left in between. The CDR3 nucleotides read TGCGCCAGCAGCCAAGAATCCGGGTCCGGTAGCTCCTACAATGAGCAGTTCTTC. Residues: CASSQESGSGSSYNEQFF.